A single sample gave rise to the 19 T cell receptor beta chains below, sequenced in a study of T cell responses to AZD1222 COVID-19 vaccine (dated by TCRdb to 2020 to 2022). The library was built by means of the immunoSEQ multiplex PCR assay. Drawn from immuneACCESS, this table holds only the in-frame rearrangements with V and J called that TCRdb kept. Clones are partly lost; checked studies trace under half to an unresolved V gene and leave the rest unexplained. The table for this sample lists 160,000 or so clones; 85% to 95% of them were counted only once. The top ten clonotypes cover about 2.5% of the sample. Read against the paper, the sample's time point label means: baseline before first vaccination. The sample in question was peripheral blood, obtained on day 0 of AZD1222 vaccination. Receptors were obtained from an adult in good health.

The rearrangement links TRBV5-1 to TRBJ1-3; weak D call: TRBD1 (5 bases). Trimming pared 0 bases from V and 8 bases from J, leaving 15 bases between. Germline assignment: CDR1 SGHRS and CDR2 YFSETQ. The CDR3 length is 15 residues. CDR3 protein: CASSLASGNRDTIYF. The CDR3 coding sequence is TGCGCCAGCAGCTTGGCCTCAGGGAATAGGGACACCATATATTTT. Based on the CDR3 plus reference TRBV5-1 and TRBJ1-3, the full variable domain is KAGVTQTPRYLIKTRGQQVTLSCSPISGHRSVSWYQQTPGQGLQFLFEYFSETQRNKGNFPGRFSGRQFSNSRSEMNVSTLELGDSALYLCASSLASGNRDTIYFGEGSWLTVV.

CDR3 amino acids: CATNEGIVNTEAFF. The CDR3 nucleotides read TGTGCCACCAACGAGGGGATAGTTAACACTGAAGCTTTCTTT. The chain couples TRBV2 to TRBJ1-1; perhaps TRBD1 as D (5 bases). The CDR3 length is 14 residues. Between the trimmed V and J ends, which lost 10 bases and 2 bases, there was a span of 17 bases. Germline V gene data show CDR1 as SNHLY and CDR2 as FYNNEI.

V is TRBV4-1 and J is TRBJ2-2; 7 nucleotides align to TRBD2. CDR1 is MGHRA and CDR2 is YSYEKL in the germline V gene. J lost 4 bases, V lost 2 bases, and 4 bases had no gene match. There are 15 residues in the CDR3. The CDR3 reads CASSQSGEGTGELFF. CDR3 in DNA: TGCGCCAGCAGCCAAAGTGGGGAGGGCACCGGGGAGCTGTTTTTT.

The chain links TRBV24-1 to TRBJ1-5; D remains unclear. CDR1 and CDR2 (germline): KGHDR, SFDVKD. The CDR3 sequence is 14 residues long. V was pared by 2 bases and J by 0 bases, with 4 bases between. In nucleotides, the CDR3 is TGTGCCACCAGTGATTGGGATAGCAATCAGCCCCAGCATTTT. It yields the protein CATSDWDSNQPQHF.

In DNA, the CDR3 is TGCAGCGTTCAAAAGGACAGGCCCGCCTATGGCTACACCTTC. Amino acids: CSVQKDRPAYGYTF. The J gene is TRBJ1-2, the V gene TRBV29-1, with 7 bases that match TRBD1. The CDR3 covers 14 residues. The V gene's germline CDR1 is SQVTM and CDR2 ANQGSEA. The V gene end was trimmed by 5 bases and the J gene end by 4 bases; junction bases not matched to a gene: 10.

The CDR3 nucleotides are TGTGCCAGCAGTTTAAGGGGCGGCCTCTACGAGCAGTACTTC. Residues: CASSLRGGLYEQYF. V is TRBV27 and J is TRBJ2-7; a possible D gene is TRBD1 (5 bases). The CDR3 loop spans 14 amino acids. V dropped 2 bases and J dropped 3 bases, with 11 bases sitting between them. CDR1 and CDR2 (germline): MNHEY, SMNVEV (reference sequence).

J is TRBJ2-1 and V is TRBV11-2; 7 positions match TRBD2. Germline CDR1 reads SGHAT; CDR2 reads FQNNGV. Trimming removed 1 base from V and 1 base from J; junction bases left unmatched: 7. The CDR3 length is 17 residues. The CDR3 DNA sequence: TGTGCCAGCAGCTTAGGGGGTCTAGCGGAGTCCTACAATGAGCAGTTCTTC. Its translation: CASSLGGLAESYNEQFF.

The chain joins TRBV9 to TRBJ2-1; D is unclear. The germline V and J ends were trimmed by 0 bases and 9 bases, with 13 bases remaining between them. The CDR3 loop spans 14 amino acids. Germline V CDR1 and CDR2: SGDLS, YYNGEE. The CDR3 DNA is TGTGCCAGCAGCGTAGAGTCGGGCCTAGGTGAGCAGTTCTTC. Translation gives CASSVESGLGEQFF.

Here the CDR3 reads CASRGEYSNQPQHF. The CDR3, as DNA: TGTGCCAGCAGGGGCGAGTATAGCAATCAGCCCCAGCATTTT. V and J are TRBV27 and TRBJ1-5, with no clear D. The CDR3 consists of 14 residues. V dropped 6 bases and J dropped 0 bases, with 9 bases sitting between them. Germline assignment: CDR1 MNHEY and CDR2 SMNVEV (reference sequence).

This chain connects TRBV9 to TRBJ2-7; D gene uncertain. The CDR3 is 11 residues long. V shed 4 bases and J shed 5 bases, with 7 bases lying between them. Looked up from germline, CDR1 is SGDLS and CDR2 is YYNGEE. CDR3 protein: CASSPGHEQYF. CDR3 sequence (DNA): TGTGCCAGCAGCCCCGGGCACGAGCAGTACTTC.

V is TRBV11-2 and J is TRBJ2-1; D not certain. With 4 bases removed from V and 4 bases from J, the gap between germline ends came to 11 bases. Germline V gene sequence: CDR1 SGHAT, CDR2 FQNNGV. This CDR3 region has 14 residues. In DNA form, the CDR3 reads TGTGCCAGCAGCTCAACCGAACTATACAATGAGCAGTTCTTC. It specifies CASSSTELYNEQFF.

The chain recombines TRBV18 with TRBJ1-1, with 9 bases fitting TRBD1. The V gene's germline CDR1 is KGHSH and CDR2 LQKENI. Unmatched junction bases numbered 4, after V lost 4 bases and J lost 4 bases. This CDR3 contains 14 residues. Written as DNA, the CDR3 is TGTGCCAGCTCACTAGACAGGGGGTCCACTGAAGCTTTCTTT. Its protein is CASSLDRGSTEAFF.

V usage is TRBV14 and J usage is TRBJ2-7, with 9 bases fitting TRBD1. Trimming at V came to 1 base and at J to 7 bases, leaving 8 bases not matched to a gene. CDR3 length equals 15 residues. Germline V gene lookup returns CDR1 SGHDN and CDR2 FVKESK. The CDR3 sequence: CASSQVGQGFGEQYF. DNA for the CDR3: TGTGCCAGCAGCCAAGTAGGACAGGGGTTCGGTGAGCAGTACTTC.

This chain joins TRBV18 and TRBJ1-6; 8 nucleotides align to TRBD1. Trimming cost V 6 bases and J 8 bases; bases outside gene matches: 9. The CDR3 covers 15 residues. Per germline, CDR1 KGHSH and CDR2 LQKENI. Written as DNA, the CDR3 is TGTGCCAGCTCCCCAAGACAGGGGATGGATTCACCCCTCCACTTT. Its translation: CASSPRQGMDSPLHF. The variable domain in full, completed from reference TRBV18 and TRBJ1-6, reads NAGVMQNPRHLVRRRGQEARLRCSPMKGHSHVYWYRQLPEEGLKFMVYLQKENIIDESGMPKERFSAEFPKEGPSILRIQQVVRGDSAAYFCASSPRQGMDSPLHFGNGTRLTVT.

DNA of the CDR3: TGTGCCACCAGTGAAACAGGGACAGGGATGCTTCAGCAGCCCCAGCATTTT. Amino acid sequence: CATSETGTGMLQQPQHF. V gene TRBV24-1 combines with J gene TRBJ1-5; 9 bases are a match to TRBD1. Germline V gene sequence: CDR1 KGHDR, CDR2 SFDVKD. The CDR3 length is 17 residues. J was trimmed by 7 bases and V by 4 bases; bases with no gene match: 13.

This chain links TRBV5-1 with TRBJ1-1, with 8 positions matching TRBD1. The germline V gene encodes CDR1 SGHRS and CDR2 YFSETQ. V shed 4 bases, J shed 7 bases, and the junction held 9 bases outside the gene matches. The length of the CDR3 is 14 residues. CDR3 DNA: TGCGCCAGCAGCAAGGACAGGGAGAACGGTGAAGCTTTCTTT. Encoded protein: CASSKDRENGEAFF.

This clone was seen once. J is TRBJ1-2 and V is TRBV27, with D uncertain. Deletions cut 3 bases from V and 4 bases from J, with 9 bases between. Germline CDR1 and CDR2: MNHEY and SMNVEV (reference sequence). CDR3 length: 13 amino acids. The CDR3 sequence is CASSLTATYGYTF. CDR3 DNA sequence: TGTGCCAGCAGTTTGACGGCAACCTATGGCTACACCTTC.

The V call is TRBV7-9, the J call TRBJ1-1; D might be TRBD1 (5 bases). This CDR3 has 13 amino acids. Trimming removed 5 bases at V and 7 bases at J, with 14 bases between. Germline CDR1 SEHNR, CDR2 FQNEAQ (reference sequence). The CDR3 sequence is CASSQGPGVEAFF. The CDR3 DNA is TGTGCCAGCAGCCAAGGCCCGGGGGTTGAAGCTTTCTTT.

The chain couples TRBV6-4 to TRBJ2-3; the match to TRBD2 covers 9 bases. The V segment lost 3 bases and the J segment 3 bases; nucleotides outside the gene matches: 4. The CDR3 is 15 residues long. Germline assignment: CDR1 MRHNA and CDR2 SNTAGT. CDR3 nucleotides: TGTGCCAGCAGTGAAGTTGCGGGAGGGACAGATACGCAGTATTTT. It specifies CASSEVAGGTDTQYF.